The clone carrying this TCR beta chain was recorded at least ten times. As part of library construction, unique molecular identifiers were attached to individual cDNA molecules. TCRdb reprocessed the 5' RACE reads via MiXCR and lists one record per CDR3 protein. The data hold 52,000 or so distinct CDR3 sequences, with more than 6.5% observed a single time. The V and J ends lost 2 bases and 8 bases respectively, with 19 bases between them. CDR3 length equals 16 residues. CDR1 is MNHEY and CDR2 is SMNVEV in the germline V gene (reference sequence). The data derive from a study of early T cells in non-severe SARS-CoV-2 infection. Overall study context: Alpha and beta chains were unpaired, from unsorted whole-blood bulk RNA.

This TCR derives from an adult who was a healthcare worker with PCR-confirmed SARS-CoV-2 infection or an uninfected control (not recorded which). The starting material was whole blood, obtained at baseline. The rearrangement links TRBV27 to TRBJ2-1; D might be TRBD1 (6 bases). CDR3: CASSLSPTGNTYEQFF. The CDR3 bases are TGTGCCAGCAGTTTAAGCCCAACAGGGAATACATATGAGCAGTTCTTC.